Each of the 27 T cell receptor beta chains below was sequenced from the same sample in a study of technical replicates of blood from several donors. TCRdb's copy holds only in-frame clones and misses some; the assay was immunoSEQ multiplex PCR. The sample contains some 83,000 clones, 90% to 95% of which appear only once. Sequenced input: T cells isolated from PBMCs. These receptor sequences come from a human donor in good health.

The chain is built from TRBV18 and TRBJ2-1; 7 nucleotides agree with TRBD2. V dropped 4 bases and J dropped 2; count of bases not matched to a gene: 8. Looked up from germline, CDR1 is KGHSH and CDR2 is LQKENI. The CDR3 is made up of 16 amino acids. The CDR3 here is CASSHLGGGPYNEQFF. The CDR3 DNA reads as TGTGCCAGCTCACACTTAGGCGGGGGTCCCTACAATGAGCAGTTCTTC.

The gene calls are TRBV4-2 and TRBJ2-3; 7 nucleotides agree with TRBD1. The J segment lost 1 base and the V segment lost 0 bases, leaving 4 bases of the junction unmatched. Germline CDR1 reads LGHNA; CDR2 reads YNFKEQ. The CDR3 is made up of 16 amino acids. As DNA, the CDR3 is TGTGCCAGCAGCCAAGAGGCAGGACAGGGCACAGATACGCAGTATTTT. This translates into CASSQEAGQGTDTQYF.

The rearrangement links TRBV2 to TRBJ2-7; D uncertain. Germline lookup yields CDR1 SNHLY and CDR2 FYNNEI. The ends were cut back, 7 bases at V and 7 bases at J, with 8 bases in the middle. The CDR3 length is 10 residues. CDR3 nucleotide sequence: TGTGCCAGCACCTACCATGAGCAGTACTTC. Protein product: CASTYHEQYF.

The chain combines TRBV5-4 with TRBJ2-7; 8 bases map to TRBD1. The CDR3 consists of 13 residues. J was trimmed by 3 bases and V by 4 bases; bases with no gene match: 3. Germline V gene sequence: CDR1 SGHNT, CDR2 YYREEE (reference sequence). Written as DNA, the CDR3 is TGTGCCAGCAGCCTACAGGGGGGCTACGAGCAGTACTTC. Residues: CASSLQGGYEQYF.

This chain uses TRBV2 with TRBJ1-1, with 7 bases that match TRBD1. Germline-derived CDR1 and CDR2 are SNHLY and FYNNEI. This CDR3 has 15 residues. The trim removed 4 bases at V and 1 base at J, leaving 6 bases unmatched. DNA for the CDR3: TGTGCCAGCAGTGTTATTGCAGGGGGGAACACTGAAGCTTTCTTT. As protein: CASSVIAGGNTEAFF. The full variable domain, its missing parts supplied by reference TRBV2 and TRBJ1-1, is EPEVTQTPSHQVTQMGQEVILRCVPISNHLYFYWYRQILGQKVEFLVSFYNNEISEKSEIFDDQFSVERPDGSNFTLKIRSTKLEDSAMYFCASSVIAGGNTEAFFGQGTRLTVV.

V usage is TRBV2 and J usage is TRBJ2-6, with D possibly TRBD1 on 5 matching bases. CDR1 SNHLY and CDR2 FYNNEI come from the germline V gene. The CDR3 runs 18 residues. Trimming took off 6 bases at V and 0 bases at J, with 18 bases between the two ends. The CDR3: CASRESDSYPSGANVLTF. For the CDR3, the DNA is TGTGCCAGCAGAGAAAGTGACAGTTATCCCTCTGGGGCCAACGTCCTGACTTTC.

The chain employs TRBV28 and TRBJ2-7, with D tentatively TRBD2 (5 bases). From germline, CDR1 is MDHEN and CDR2 SYDVKM. The CDR3 totals 11 residues. Trimming took 2 bases from V and 9 from J, leaving 8 bases between them. CDR3: CASSLRGGQYF. The CDR3 coding sequence is TGTGCCAGCAGTTTACGAGGAGGGCAGTACTTC.

The rearrangement joins TRBV4-3 to TRBJ1-3; TRBD1 is a possible D gene (6 bases). Germline V gene sequence: CDR1 LGHNA, CDR2 YSLEER. This CDR3 region has 18 residues. With 4 bases removed from V and 0 bases from J, the gap between germline ends came to 19 bases. The CDR3 DNA sequence: TGCGCCAGCAGCCTATCAGCCGGCGGGGGCCTCTCTGGAAACACCATATATTTT. This translates into CASSLSAGGGLSGNTIYF.

The CDR3 loop is CASSMDSTNEKLFF. The CDR3 DNA reads as TGTGCCAGTAGTATGGACTCAACTAATGAAAAACTGTTTTTT. The chain recombines TRBV19 with TRBJ1-4; D is unresolved. V was trimmed by 3 bases and J by 0 bases, leaving 5 bases between them. CDR1 LNHDA and CDR2 SQIVND come from the germline V gene (reference sequence). The CDR3 extends over 14 amino acids. The full variable domain, its missing parts supplied by reference TRBV19 and TRBJ1-4, is DGGITQSPKYLFRKEGQNVTLSCEQNLNHDAMYWYRQDPGQGLRLIYYSQIVNDFQKGDIAEGYSVSREKKESFPLTVTSAQKNPTAFYLCASSMDSTNEKLFFGSGTQLSVL.

This sequence joins TRBV18 and TRBJ2-7; TRBD1 might be the D (5 bases). The CDR3 length is 14 residues. The V and J ends lost 3 bases and 5 bases respectively, with 14 bases between them. CDR1 and CDR2 from the germline V gene are KGHSH and LQKENI. CDR3 in DNA: TGTGCCAGCTCACCGACGGCAGGGTTTAACGAGCAGTACTTC. This sequence encodes CASSPTAGFNEQYF.

The V call is TRBV19, the J call TRBJ2-4, with D maybe TRBD1 (6 bases). Germline loops: CDR1 LNHDA, CDR2 SQIVND (reference sequence). Trimming removed 1 base from V and 6 bases from J, with 13 bases in between. The CDR3 totals 15 residues. The chain's CDR3 is CASSIGDTISNIQYF. The DNA for the CDR3 is TGTGCCAGTAGTATAGGGGACACCATATCAAACATTCAGTACTTC.

The chain combines TRBV18 with TRBJ1-1; 10 bases are shared with TRBD1. V shed 6 bases and J 6 bases; nucleotides not matched to a gene: 10. The CDR3 extends over 15 amino acids. Germline-derived CDR1 and CDR2 are KGHSH and LQKENI. This CDR3 reads CASSRPGQGKSEAFF. CDR3 in DNA: TGTGCCAGCTCCCGCCCGGGACAGGGGAAATCTGAAGCTTTCTTT.

Note on this clone: Relative to the germline gene, one junction end is altered; a read error may explain this. The rearrangement uses TRBV29-1 and TRBJ2-2; perhaps TRBD1 as D (6 bases). CDR3 size: 14 residues. Germline loops: CDR1 SQVTM, CDR2 ANQGSEA. The CDR3 bases are TGCAGCGCTGAACTAGGGGGAAACACCGGGGAGCTGTTTTTT. Protein product: CSAELGGNTGELFF.

The chain uses TRBV29-1 and TRBJ1-3, with D unresolved. Looked up from germline, CDR1 is SQVTM and CDR2 is ANQGSEA. The CDR3 loop spans 13 amino acids. V was shortened by 5 bases and J by 0 bases, with 8 bases between the two germline ends. CDR3 DNA sequence: TGCAGCGTTCATCTCAGCTCTGGAAACACCATATATTTT. Its translation: CSVHLSSGNTIYF.

The chain uses TRBV18 and TRBJ1-1, with unresolved D. Looked up from germline, CDR1 is KGHSH and CDR2 is LQKENI. V gave up 2 bases and J gave up 5 bases, with 18 bases separating them. This CDR3 is built from 16 residues. The CDR3 is CASSPSSSVVSTEAFF. In DNA, the CDR3 is TGTGCCAGCTCACCATCTTCGTCAGTGGTTTCTACTGAAGCTTTCTTT.

The chain carries TRBV4-2 and TRBJ2-3, with TRBD2 matching over 9 bases. The V gene's germline CDR1 is LGHNA and CDR2 YNFKEQ. The CDR3 extends over 16 amino acids. Trimming cost V 0 bases and J 1 base; bases outside gene matches: 2. The CDR3 DNA reads TGTGCCAGCAGCCAAGAGGCTAGCGGGGGCACAGATACGCAGTATTTT. Its translation is CASSQEASGGTDTQYF.

The genes are TRBV5-6 and TRBJ1-2, with D perhaps matching TRBD1 (5 bases). The V gene lost 3 bases and the J gene lost 13 bases, with 7 bases spanning the gap. CDR1 and CDR2 from the germline V gene are SGHDT and YYEEEE. This CDR3 is 9 amino acids long. The CDR3 loop is CASSWTCTF. CDR3 bases: TGTGCCAGCAGCTGGACATGCACCTTC. The whole variable domain, filled in from reference TRBV5-6 and TRBJ1-2, reads DAGVTQSPTHLIKTRGQQVTLRCSPKSGHDTVSWYQQALGQGPQFIFQYYEEEERQRGNFPDRFSGHQFPNYSSELNVNALLLGDSALYLCASSWTCTFGSGTRLTVV.

The chain is built from TRBV2 and TRBJ1-5; D remains ambiguous. The ends were cut back, 8 bases at V and 3 bases at J, with 11 bases in the middle. Germline-derived CDR1 and CDR2 are SNHLY and FYNNEI. The CDR3 has 13 amino acids. The CDR3, as DNA: TGTGCCAGCTTGGGCTTTCACAATCAGCCCCAGCATTTT. As protein: CASLGFHNQPQHF.

This chain uses TRBV11-2 with TRBJ1-2; D perhaps matches TRBD1 (6 bases). V dropped 4 bases and J dropped 1 base, with 13 bases sitting between them. CDR3 length: 15 amino acids. The germline V gene has CDR1 SGHAT and CDR2 FQNNGV. CDR3 nucleotide sequence: TGTGCCAGCAGCTCGGGGGGGGGACATAACTATGGCTACACCTTC. Translation gives CASSSGGGHNYGYTF.

This chain connects TRBV27 to TRBJ2-1, with unresolved D. The CDR3 sequence is 13 residues long. The V gene's germline CDR1 is MNHEY and CDR2 SMNVEV (reference sequence). The V end was cut by 2 bases, the J end by 5 bases, with 7 bases between. CDR3 sequence reads: CASSLGLHNEQFF. CDR3 DNA: TGTGCCAGCAGTTTAGGGCTGCACAATGAGCAGTTCTTC.

The CDR3 loop reads CASRSGTGGFLETQYF. CDR3 sequence (DNA): TGCGCCAGCAGATCCGGGACAGGGGGCTTTTTGGAGACCCAGTACTTC. V gene TRBV10-2 combines with J gene TRBJ2-5; 12 positions agree with TRBD1. Germline-derived CDR1 and CDR2 are WSHSY and SAAADI. Trimming removed 6 bases from V and 5 bases from J; junction bases left unmatched: 10. CDR3 length: 16 amino acids.

The chain joins TRBV13 to TRBJ2-7; no clear D. The CDR3 contains 12 residues. The V end lost 5 bases, the J end lost 2 bases, and 7 bases lay between the germline ends. Germline assignment: CDR1 PRHDT and CDR2 FYEKMQ (reference sequence). CDR3 in amino acids: CASSPTPYEQYF. The CDR3 nucleotides read TGTGCCAGCAGCCCTACCCCCTACGAGCAGTACTTC. Complete variable domain (other parts from reference TRBV13 and TRBJ2-7): AAGVIQSPRHLIKEKRETATLKCYPIPRHDTVYWYQQGPGQDPQFLISFYEKMQSDKGSIPDRFSAQQFSDYHSELNMSSLELGDSALYFCASSPTPYEQYFGPGTRLTVT.

The gene calls are TRBV19 and TRBJ1-1; no firm D call. Germline CDR1 and CDR2: LNHDA and SQIVND (reference sequence). This CDR3 contains 12 residues. The V gene lost 1 base and the J gene lost 7 bases, with 7 bases spanning the gap. Written as DNA, the CDR3 is TGTGCCAGTAGTATAGGGGCCGGTGAAGCTTTCTTT. Residues: CASSIGAGEAFF.

The gene calls are TRBV29-1 and TRBJ2-5; D is possibly TRBD1 (6 bases). V gave up 5 bases and J gave up 1 base, with 8 bases separating them. CDR3 length: 12 residues. Germline-derived CDR1 and CDR2 are SQVTM and ANQGSEA. The CDR3 coding sequence is TGCAGCGTTCGGGACATCCAAGAGACCCAGTACTTC. Its protein is CSVRDIQETQYF.

This chain connects TRBV7-2 to TRBJ2-1, with D uncertain. The CDR3 runs to 11 residues. The V end was cut by 3 bases, the J end by 6 bases, with 3 bases between. CDR1 is SGHTA, CDR2 FQGNSA, per germline. The CDR3 loop reads CASSFVNEQFF. In DNA form, the CDR3 reads TGTGCCAGCAGCTTCGTCAATGAGCAGTTCTTC.

This chain links TRBV7-2 with TRBJ2-3; 7 bases match TRBD2. With 4 bases clipped from V and 1 base from J, the junction kept 2 bases outside the gene matches. This CDR3 comprises 14 residues. Per the germline V gene, CDR1 is SGHTA and CDR2 is FQGNSA. CDR3 sequence: CASSSTSGTDTQYF. As DNA, the CDR3 is TGTGCCAGCAGCTCCACTAGCGGCACAGATACGCAGTATTTT.

The genes are TRBV30 and TRBJ2-5; 14 positions match TRBD2. J gave up 5 bases and V 3 bases, and 8 bases lay outside the gene matches. The CDR3 has 16 residues. Per germline, CDR1 GTSNPN and CDR2 SVGIG (reference sequence). Here the CDR3 reads CAWSSGLAGAGETQYF. The CDR3 DNA is TGTGCCTGGAGCTCGGGACTAGCGGGAGCAGGGGAGACCCAGTACTTC.